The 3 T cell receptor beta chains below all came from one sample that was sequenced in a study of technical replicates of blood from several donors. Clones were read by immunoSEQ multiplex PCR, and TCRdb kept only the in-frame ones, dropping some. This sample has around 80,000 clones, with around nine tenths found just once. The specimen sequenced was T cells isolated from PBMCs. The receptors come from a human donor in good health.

The CDR3 sequence: CASSHQGANEQYF. The CDR3 bases are TGTGCCAGCAGTCACCAGGGGGCCAACGAGCAGTACTTC. The chain combines TRBV6-6 with TRBJ2-7; 8 bases align to TRBD1. With V trimmed by 5 bases and J by 5 bases, 5 bases remained unmatched. This CDR3 contains 13 residues. Germline assignment: CDR1 MNHNY and CDR2 SVGAGI (reference sequence).

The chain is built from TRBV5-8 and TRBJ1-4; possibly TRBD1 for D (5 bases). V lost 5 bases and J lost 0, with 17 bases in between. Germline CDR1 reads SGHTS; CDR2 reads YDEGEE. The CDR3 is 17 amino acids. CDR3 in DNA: TGTGCCAGCAGGTTGCGGAGGGTCAGGGCAACTAATGAAAAACTGTTTTTT. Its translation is CASRLRRVRATNEKLFF.

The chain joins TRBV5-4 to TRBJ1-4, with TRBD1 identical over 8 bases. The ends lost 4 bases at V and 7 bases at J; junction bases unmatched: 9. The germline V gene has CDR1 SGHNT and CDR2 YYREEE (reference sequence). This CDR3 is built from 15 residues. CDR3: CASSEDRGGGEKLFF. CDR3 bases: TGTGCCAGCAGCGAAGACAGGGGTGGCGGTGAAAAACTGTTTTTT.